These T cell receptor beta chains were read from a single sample in a study of T cell responses to AZD1222 COVID-19 vaccine. Repertoires were generated with immunoSEQ multiplex PCR, while TCRdb's copy carries only in-frame clones and drops some. The sample contains more than 120,000 clones, approximately 86% of which appear only once. This specimen was peripheral blood, taken 28 days after the second AZD1222 dose. Receptor source: an adult who received the AZD1222 COVID-19 vaccine. CDR3s include the opening cysteine and the closing phenylalanine or tryptophan. The order of the fields is V gene, J gene, CDR3 protein.

V gene: TRBV10-3
J gene: TRBJ1-2
CDR3 protein: CAITAGDRGRDGYTF

V gene: TRBV6-6
J gene: TRBJ1-6
CDR3 protein: CASSSLNSPLHF

V gene: TRBV7-2
J gene: TRBJ2-3
CDR3 protein: CASSSWGDTQYF

V gene: TRBV7-2
J gene: TRBJ2-6
CDR3 protein: CASSLVAGANVLTF

V gene: TRBV7-8
J gene: TRBJ2-7
CDR3 protein: CASSFYSVYEQYF

V gene: TRBV2
J gene: TRBJ1-1
CDR3 protein: CASSLGSGGANTEAFF

V gene: TRBV20-1
J gene: TRBJ1-5
CDR3 protein: CSASNRTLSGNQPQHF

V gene: TRBV11-2
J gene: TRBJ2-3
CDR3 protein: CASAPVPYTDTQYF

V gene: TRBV6-5
J gene: TRBJ1-1
CDR3 protein: CASSYLGMNTEAFF

V gene: TRBV7-2
J gene: TRBJ2-3
CDR3 protein: CASSSLAGGGTDTQYF